This TCR beta chain appears in the sequencing data of a study of blood T cell repertoires in COVID-19. V shed 6 bases and J shed 8 bases, with 13 bases lying between them. This CDR3 has 12 amino acids. CDR1 SEHNR and CDR2 FQNEAQ come from the germline V gene (reference sequence). Assay: immunoSEQ multiplex PCR; the TCRdb copy retains only in-frame clones and omits some. The sample consists of about 240,000 clones, less than 90% of them appearing once. The J gene is TRBJ1-2, the V gene TRBV7-9, with D possibly being TRBD1 (6 bases). The origin of this receptor is a man aged 55 to 69 with acute or convalescent COVID-19. Source material: peripheral blood. In nucleotides, the CDR3 is TGTGCCAGCAGTTACGAAACAGGGGGCTACACCTTC. The encoded protein is CASSYETGGYTF.